Reported below is one T cell receptor beta chain. Measured with immunoSEQ multiplex PCR; TCRdb has only the in-frame clones, and not every one. Among over 450,000 clones listed, approximately 80% were seen once. This specimen comes from a study of shared T cell receptors in the human thymus. The CDR3 extends over 16 amino acids. Germline V gene sequence: CDR1 SGHRS, CDR2 YFSETQ. The V gene lost 0 bases and the J gene lost 5 bases, with 18 bases spanning the gap. This same sample was also taken into another study, of human thymus T cells. Per that study: During corrective heart surgery, resections were taken, and the thymus tissue came from them. Repertoires from thymus and blood appeared to show biased V and J gene usage.

Sequencing was carried out using thymocytes. The TCR originated in a boy in the first two years of life with a congenital heart defect. The chain recombines TRBV5-1 with TRBJ2-7; TRBD2 is a possible D gene (6 bases). The CDR3 region is CASSLDRGKGVHEQYF. CDR3 bases: TGCGCCAGCAGCTTGGATCGCGGGAAAGGGGTGCACGAGCAGTACTTC.